This TCR beta chain is drawn from a study of cytotoxic CD8 clonotypes in ibrutinib-treated CLL. Assay used: immunoSEQ multiplex PCR; TCRdb lists only in-frame clones, some missing. The data hold some 200,000 clones, with just over 70% observed a single time. In its sample, this clone was seen a few times. Its antigen is not identified. Trimming left V 1 base short and J 3 bases short, with 15 bases between. Germline loops: CDR1 SGDLS, CDR2 YYNGEE. This CDR3 comprises 16 residues. Study outcomes and limitations: Patients had baseline clonality above age-matched healthy donors, and this clonality moved with circulating CD8+ T-cell counts.

J is TRBJ2-3 and V is TRBV9, with no clear D. This clonotype originated in a human donor with chronic lymphocytic leukemia. Source: PBMCs, taken after 12 months of ibrutinib treatment. The CDR3 region has the DNA TGTGCCAGCAGCGTAATCGGGTCAGGAGTGACAGATACGCAGTATTTT. The encoded protein is CASSVIGSGVTDTQYF.